These 18 T cell receptor beta chains were sequenced from one sample in a study of identical twins. TCRdb redid the calling of the 5' RACE reads with MiXCR, one entry per CDR3 protein. Among 450,000 or so distinct CDR3 sequences listed, 14% were seen once. The data also belong to a second study, concerning yellow fever vaccine responses in identical twins.

Sequencing input: CD4+ T cells sorted from blood. All receptors come from a woman between 18 and 30 years old in good health.

This clonotype has more than one count but fewer than ten. The genes are TRBV18 and TRBJ1-5; 7 bases map to TRBD1. In germline, CDR1 is KGHSH, CDR2 LQKENI. This CDR3 region has 14 residues. The trim removed 3 bases at V and 4 bases at J, leaving 3 bases unmatched. The CDR3 nucleotides are TGTGCCAGCTCACCTTTACAGGGGAATCAGCCCCAGCATTTT. Its protein product is CASSPLQGNQPQHF.

This clonotype was seen only a few times. The rearrangement uses TRBV29-1 and TRBJ2-1, with D possibly being TRBD1 (6 bases). V was clipped by 7 bases and J by 6 bases, with 13 bases between them. The CDR3 covers 12 residues. Germline CDR1 reads SQVTM; CDR2 reads ANQGSEA. Here the CDR3 reads CSGGHLGNEQFF. CDR3 sequence (DNA): TGCAGCGGGGGACATCTGGGCAATGAGCAGTTCTTC.

This clonotype has only a few counts. This chain links TRBV6-1 with TRBJ1-4; D ambiguous. V dropped 7 bases and J dropped 7 bases, with 19 bases sitting between them. Germline-derived CDR1 and CDR2 are MNHNS and SASEGT. The CDR3 is made up of 15 amino acids. The CDR3 nucleotides are TGTGCCAGCACCGTCACCAGCGGTGGTGGTGAAAAACTGTTTTTT. It is translated as CASTVTSGGGEKLFF.

In its sample, this clonotype was seen many times. The chain is built from TRBV10-3 and TRBJ1-1; D not certain. Trimming removed 5 bases from V and 1 base from J, with 11 bases in between. Germline V CDR1 and CDR2: ENHRY, SYGVKD. This CDR3 region has 14 residues. CDR3 region: CAISPSIGNTEAFF. DNA for the CDR3: TGTGCCATCAGTCCGTCAATAGGGAACACTGAAGCTTTCTTT.

There are a few counts of this clonotype. Here the CDR3 DNA reads TGTGCCAGCAGCTCGCATTTAGGGGCCAACGTCCTGACTTTC. Its protein is CASSSHLGANVLTF. V usage is TRBV7-9 and J usage is TRBJ2-6; D uncertain. Per the germline V gene, CDR1 is SEHNR and CDR2 is FQNEAQ (reference sequence). The CDR3 runs 14 residues. Deletions cut 4 bases from V and 4 bases from J, with 8 bases between.

The chain uses TRBV9 and TRBJ2-7, with TRBD1 identical over 9 bases. In germline, CDR1 is SGDLS, CDR2 YYNGEE. V lost 0 bases to trimming and J lost 4 bases; unmatched junction nucleotides: 8. The CDR3 covers 16 residues. The CDR3, as DNA: TGTGCCAGCAGCGTAGGAGTGGGACAGGGTCTTTACGAGCAGTACTTC. Encoded protein: CASSVGVGQGLYEQYF.

DNA of the CDR3: TGTGCCAGCAGCTTCCAGGGGGACAATGAGCAGTTCTTC. Translated: CASSFQGDNEQFF. This chain uses TRBV7-9 with TRBJ2-1, with 7 nucleotides matching TRBD1. J was trimmed by 5 bases and V by 3 bases; bases with no gene match: 1. From germline, CDR1 is SEHNR and CDR2 FQNEAQ (reference sequence). The CDR3 has 13 residues.

This clonotype came up many times. The DNA for the CDR3 is TGTGCCAGCAGCTTAATGCTAGTAGCCAAAAACATTCAGTACTTC. Protein sequence: CASSLMLVAKNIQYF. The chain recombines TRBV7-2 with TRBJ2-4; D is unresolved. CDR1 and CDR2 (germline): SGHTA, FQGNSA. CDR3 length equals 15 residues. V lost 2 bases, J lost 0 bases, and 8 bases lay in between.

This clonotype was counted a few times. The CDR3 DNA sequence: TGTGCCAGCAGCTCCGGGACTAGAGTCCCCGGGGAGCTGTTTTTT. This codes for CASSSGTRVPGELFF. This chain uses TRBV12-3 or TRBV12-4 with TRBJ2-2; 8 nucleotides agree with TRBD2. V lost 6 bases to trimming and J lost 6 bases; unmatched junction nucleotides: 9. The CDR3 runs 15 residues.

The rearrangement links TRBV21-1 to TRBJ2-1; the table's D gene call, TRBD1, was not cross checked with the DNA. TRBV21-1 is annotated as a pseudogene. This CDR3 spans 16 amino acids. This CDR3 reads CASSLRQMAPRNEQFF. CDR3 coding DNA: TGTGCCAGCAGCCTCAGACAGATGGCCCCCCGTAATGAGCAGTTCTTC.

This clonotype was counted a few times. This rearrangement joins TRBV10-3 to TRBJ2-1; D perhaps matches TRBD1 (6 bases). The ends were cut back, 8 bases at V and 4 bases at J, with 15 bases in the middle. Germline CDR1 ENHRY, CDR2 SYGVKD. The CDR3 runs 14 residues. The CDR3 bases are TGTGCCATCGCGGCGGACAGTCTTTACAATGAGCAGTTCTTC. This sequence encodes CAIAADSLYNEQFF.

This clonotype was detected ten times or more. CDR3 coding DNA: TGCGCCAGCGTTACAGGTACCAGCTCCTACAATGAGCAGTTCTTC. It encodes CASVTGTSSYNEQFF. This chain uses TRBV5-1 with TRBJ2-1; TRBD1 might be the D (5 bases). CDR1 and CDR2 from the germline V gene are SGHRS and YFSETQ. CDR3 length equals 15 residues. V lost 7 bases and J 0 bases, leaving 14 bases between the germline ends.

The chain is built from TRBV7-9 and TRBJ2-7; D tentatively fits TRBD1 or TRBD2 (5 bases each). V was pared by 5 bases and J by 5 bases, with 19 bases between. CDR3 size: 15 residues. Per germline, CDR1 SEHNR and CDR2 FQNEAQ (reference sequence). The CDR3 sequence is CASSTARQGSDEQYF. Written as DNA, the CDR3 is TGTGCCAGCAGCACCGCCCGGCAGGGTAGCGACGAGCAGTACTTC.

The chain couples TRBV5-1 to TRBJ2-7; D is undetermined. CDR3 length equals 13 residues. Germline V gives CDR1 SGHRS, CDR2 YFSETQ. Between the trimmed V and J ends, which lost 3 bases and 5 bases, there was a span of 12 bases. CDR3 nucleotides: TGCGCCAGCAGCTCAGGCGACACCCACGAGCAGTACTTC. It yields the protein CASSSGDTHEQYF.

This clonotype was observed a handful of times. This chain uses TRBV12-3 or TRBV12-4 with TRBJ2-7, with D possibly matching TRBD2 (5 bases). The germline V and J ends were trimmed by 2 bases and 5 bases, with 7 bases remaining between them. There are 12 residues in the CDR3. As DNA, the CDR3 is TGTGCCAGCAGTTTACTCGGGGACGAGCAGTACTTC. It codes for CASSLLGDEQYF.

The rearrangement joins TRBV18 to TRBJ2-7; no clear D gene. V lost 0 bases and J lost 3, with 6 bases in between. The CDR3 loop spans 13 amino acids. Germline V gives CDR1 KGHSH, CDR2 LQKENI. CDR3 sequence reads: CASSPPGHYEQYF. CDR3 in DNA: TGTGCCAGCTCACCACCCGGTCACTACGAGCAGTACTTC.

This sequence joins TRBV20-1 and TRBJ2-1; possible D gene TRBD1, 6 bases. The CDR3 length is 14 residues. The germline V gene has CDR1 DFQATT and CDR2 SNEGSKA (reference sequence). V dropped 0 bases and J dropped 4 bases, with 10 bases sitting between them. CDR3 in DNA: TGCAGTGCTAGAGATCTCGGGACATACAATGAGCAGTTCTTC. Protein product: CSARDLGTYNEQFF.

The chain carries TRBV10-2 and TRBJ2-1; a weak D match, TRBD2 (6 bases). CDR1 is WSHSY and CDR2 is SAAADI in the germline V gene. V lost 5 bases to trimming and J lost 6 bases, with 20 bases between them. The CDR3 contains 16 residues. CDR3 sequence: CASSLLLGGAGNEQFF. CDR3 DNA sequence: TGCGCCAGCAGTCTTCTGTTGGGCGGGGCAGGCAATGAGCAGTTCTTC.